This entry is about one TCR beta chain. Antigen specificity is unknown. The sample is drawn from a study of memory B cells and T cells in multiple sclerosis. Study observations and caveats: Normalization was needed because clone-set size differences affected shared clonotype counts.

The table came from immunoSEQ multiplex PCR; TCRdb's copy has only in-frame clones and leaves some out. The table records fewer than 40,000 clones, around 86% of them present only once. CFSE-dim autoproliferating and CFSE-high non-proliferating T cells from unstimulated culture were sequenced separately. Cultures began with about 4.6x10^7 CFSE-labeled PBMCs, unstimulated for under 8 days, with replicate wells pooled. CFSE at around 0.5 uM labeled the PBMCs, which were then cultured unstimulated. Source material: PBMCs from blood kept in culture. This sequence originates from a human donor with multiple sclerosis.

CDR3 loop: CASSEGAGFETQYF. CDR3 nucleotides: TGTGCCAGCAGTGAAGGAGCGGGCTTCGAGACCCAGTACTTC. This chain uses TRBV25-1 with TRBJ2-5; tentative D call: TRBD2 (6 bases). Trimming pared 2 bases from V and 5 bases from J, leaving 12 bases between. There are 14 residues in the CDR3. Germline CDR1 reads MGHDK; CDR2 reads SYGVNS.